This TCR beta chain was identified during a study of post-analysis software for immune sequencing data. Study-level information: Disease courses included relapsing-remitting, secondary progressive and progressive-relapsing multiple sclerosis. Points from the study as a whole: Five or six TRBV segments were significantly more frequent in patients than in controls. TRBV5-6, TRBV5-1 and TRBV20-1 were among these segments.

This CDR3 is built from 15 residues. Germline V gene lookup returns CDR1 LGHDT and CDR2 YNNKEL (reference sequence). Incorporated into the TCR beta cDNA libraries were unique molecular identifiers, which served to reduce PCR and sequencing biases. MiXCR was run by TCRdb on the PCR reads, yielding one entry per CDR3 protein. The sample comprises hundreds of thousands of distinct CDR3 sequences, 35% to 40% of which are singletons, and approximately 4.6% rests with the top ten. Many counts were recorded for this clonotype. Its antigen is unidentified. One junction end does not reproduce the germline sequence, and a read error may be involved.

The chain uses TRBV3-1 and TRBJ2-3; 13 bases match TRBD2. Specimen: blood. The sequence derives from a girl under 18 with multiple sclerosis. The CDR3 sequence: CATRLTSGRTDTQYF. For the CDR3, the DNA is TGCGCGACCCGGCTGACTAGCGGGAGGACAGATACGCAGTATTTT.